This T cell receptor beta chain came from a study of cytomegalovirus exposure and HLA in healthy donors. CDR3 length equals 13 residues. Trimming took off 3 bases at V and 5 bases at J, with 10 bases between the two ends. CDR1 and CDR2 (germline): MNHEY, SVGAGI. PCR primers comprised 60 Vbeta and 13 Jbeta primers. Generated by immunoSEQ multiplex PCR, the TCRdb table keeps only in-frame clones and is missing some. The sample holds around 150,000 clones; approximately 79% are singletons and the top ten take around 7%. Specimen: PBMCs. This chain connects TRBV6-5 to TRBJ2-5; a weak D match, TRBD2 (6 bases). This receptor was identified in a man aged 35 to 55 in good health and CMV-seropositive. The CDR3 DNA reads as TGTGCCAGCAGTTATACCCGGGGGGAGACCCAGTACTTC. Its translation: CASSYTRGETQYF.